This paragraph reports one T cell receptor beta chain. The clone's antigen remains unknown. No much larger clone is present one base from it, and per-base qualities are unavailable. The data stem from a study of PD-1 blockade in mismatch repair-deficient tumors (dated by TCRdb to the late 2010s). The study in broad terms: Between September 2013 and late 2016, the trial enrolled 86 consecutive patients with 11 to 13 types of mismatch repair-deficient cancer, all of whom had received prior treatment and were progressing. Tumor-associated T cell clones in the peripheral blood of patients responding to PD-1 blockade were tracked using deep sequencing of TCR CDR3 regions.

The time point label, read with the paper, signifies: peripheral blood before pembrolizumab. For every enrolled patient, mismatch repair deficiency was confirmed by either polymerase chain reaction or immunohistochemistry. TCR sequencing was carried out for three patients who responded to pembrolizumab therapy. In the phase II trial, pembrolizumab PD-1 blockade was tested prospectively in advanced mismatch repair-deficient cancers, no matter which tissue of origin the cancers came from. Peripheral blood T cell samples were collected serially, before PD-1 blockade began and at several time points afterward. Blood sampling times were reported as weeks after the first pembrolizumab dose. The method behind the library was the immunoSEQ multiplex PCR assay. This is the immuneACCESS table as TCRdb keeps it, with only in-frame sequences that have V and J called. A part of the clones is gone; compared with another copy, unresolved V genes explain less than half, and the rest is unexplained. In all, the sample holds just over 25,000 clones, and less than 85% of those were seen once. The ten largest clones capture 2.5% to 3.5% of the sample.

The junction carries 20 bases between V and J, which are trimmed by 5 bases and 7 bases respectively. CDR1 and CDR2 are drawn from the germline V gene (reference sequence): PRHDT, FYEKMQ. Inclusive of the bounding cysteine and phenylalanine, the CDR3 is 16 residues long. Only the CDR3 part of the read is kept: 48 bases, read in frame from the first base. General findings and caveats noted by the study authors: Tumor-resident clones, often undetectable in blood before treatment, expanded rapidly after pembrolizumab and then contracted, generally before radiologic responses.

This clonotype was obtained from an adult with mismatch repair-deficient cancer. The chain joins TRBV13 to TRBJ2-2; the best D guess is TRBD2, with 6 bases matching. Material: PBMCs, obtained before pembrolizumab treatment. The base sequence is TGTGCCAGCAGCCCCCCCGGGACTTGGGGCAGCGGGGAGCTGTTTTTT. It translates to CASSPPGTWGSGELFF.